The clone carrying this T cell receptor (beta chain) was recorded at least ten times. The data derive from a study of T-cell reconstitution after alpha-beta-depleted transplantation in children. As it was prepared, the TCRbeta library received unique molecular identifiers. TCRdb analysed the PCR reads with MiXCR anew, one entry per CDR3 protein. The sample shows some 640,000 distinct CDR3 sequences, roughly 17% of them seen only once. V was pared by 0 bases and J by 4 bases, with 9 bases between. Germline lookup yields CDR1 MNHEY and CDR2 SVGAGI. CDR3 length: 14 amino acids. Sequenced material: PBMCs from the stem cell graft donor, taken from the stem cell graft. The TCR originated in a human donor who donated a stem cell graft to a child with acute myeloid leukemia. The rearrangement joins TRBV6-5 to TRBJ1-2; D is unresolved. The CDR3 nucleotides are TGTGCCAGCAGTTACTCGAGTCAGTTCTATGGCTACACCTTC. It yields the protein CASSYSSQFYGYTF.